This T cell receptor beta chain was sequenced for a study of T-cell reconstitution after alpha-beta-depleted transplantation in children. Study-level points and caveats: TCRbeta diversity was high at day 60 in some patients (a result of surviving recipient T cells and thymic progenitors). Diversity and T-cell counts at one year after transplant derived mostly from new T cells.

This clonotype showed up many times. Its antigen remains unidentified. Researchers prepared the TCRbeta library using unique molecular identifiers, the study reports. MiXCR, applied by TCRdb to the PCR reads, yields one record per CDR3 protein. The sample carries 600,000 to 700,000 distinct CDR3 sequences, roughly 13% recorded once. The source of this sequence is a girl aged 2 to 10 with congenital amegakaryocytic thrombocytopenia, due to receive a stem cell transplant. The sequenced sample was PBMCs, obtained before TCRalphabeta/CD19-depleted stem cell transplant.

DNA of the CDR3: TGTGCCAGCAGTTTCATAGGAGGCGGCTACACCTTC. Translation: CASSFIGGGYTF. The V gene is TRBV12-3 or TRBV12-4, the J gene TRBJ1-2; D is uncertain. V dropped 3 bases and J dropped 8 bases, with 10 bases sitting between them. CDR3 size: 12 residues.